The 6 T cell receptor beta chains below were found in one sample sequenced in a study of blood T cell repertoires in COVID-19. The assay was immunoSEQ multiplex PCR, and TCRdb's table has in-frame clones only and misses some. The sample records over 150,000 clones, about 85% being singletons. Sequenced sample: peripheral blood. These receptors came from a man in his fifties or sixties with COVID-19, enrolled during active disease.

The V and J genes are TRBV24-1 and TRBJ2-5; possible D gene TRBD1, 6 bases. With 0 bases removed from V and 3 bases from J, the gap between germline ends came to 10 bases. The CDR3 sequence is 15 residues long. Germline values: CDR1 KGHDR, CDR2 SFDVKD. CDR3 amino acids: CATSDLRPGEETQYF. The DNA of the CDR3 is TGTGCCACCAGTGATTTGCGGCCAGGGGAAGAGACCCAGTACTTC.

This clone was observed a handful of times. The chain carries TRBV29-1 and TRBJ2-7; tentative D call: TRBD2 (6 bases). This CDR3 has 14 residues. Germline V gives CDR1 SQVTM, CDR2 ANQGSEA. The ends were cut back, 7 bases at V and 0 bases at J, with 16 bases in the middle. CDR3 region: CSGRGAESSYEQYF. CDR3 nucleotides: TGCAGCGGGAGGGGTGCGGAGAGCTCCTACGAGCAGTACTTC.

This clone occurred once. The chain has TRBV19 and TRBJ2-7; D may be TRBD2 (5 bases). From germline, CDR1 is LNHDA and CDR2 SQIVND (reference sequence). This CDR3 has 14 residues. Trimming took 6 bases from V and 1 from J, leaving 13 bases between them. CDR3 in amino acids: CASRNGELSYEQYF. In DNA form, the CDR3 reads TGTGCCAGTAGGAACGGGGAGCTTTCCTACGAGCAGTACTTC.

This chain joins TRBV4-2 and TRBJ2-1; D not resolved. From germline, CDR1 is LGHNA and CDR2 YNFKEQ. V gave up 4 bases and J gave up 8 bases, with 12 bases separating them. The length of the CDR3 is 13 residues. CDR3 coding DNA: TGTGCCAGCAGCCGGCCGATGGCCGATGAGCAGTTCTTC. This codes for CASSRPMADEQFF.

The chain has TRBV7-2 and TRBJ2-2; D gene unclear. In germline, CDR1 is SGHTA, CDR2 FQGNSA. Trimming pared 4 bases from V and 2 bases from J, leaving 11 bases between. The CDR3 is 15 residues long. The CDR3 DNA reads TGTGCCAGCAGCTCAAATACGGTAAACACCGGGGAGCTGTTTTTT. It translates to CASSSNTVNTGELFF.

The rearrangement joins TRBV3-1 (or the pseudogene TRBV3-2) to TRBJ1-1, with D unclear. Germline values: CDR1 LGHDT, CDR2 YNNKEL (reference sequence). The CDR3 is 14 residues long. The V end was cut by 4 bases, the J end by 3 bases, with 12 bases between. The CDR3 coding sequence is TGTGCCAGCAGCCCCCCGTTGAGGGACACTGAAGCTTTCTTT. Residues: CASSPPLRDTEAFF.